These T cell receptor beta chains were read from a single sample in a study of blood T cell repertoires in COVID-19. Generated by immunoSEQ multiplex PCR, the TCRdb table keeps only in-frame clones and is missing some. The sample contains about 85,000 clones, around 90% of which appear only once. Source material: peripheral blood. The receptors derive from a woman aged 80 or over with active or convalescent COVID-19. Both conserved end residues are part of each CDR3. A D gene is named only where the DNA matches it firmly. Clone sizes are given selectively: once, few, many, or a class where the clone is expanded.

v_gene	j_gene	d_gene	abundance	CDR3aa	CDR3nt
TRBV29-1	TRBJ2-7	TRBD2	-	CSAATSGSLNEQYF	TGCAGCGCTGCGACTAGCGGGTCACTGAACGAGCAGTACTTC
TRBV2	TRBJ1-5	TRBD1	-	CASRQDRGGNQPQHF	TGTGCCAGCCGTCAGGACAGGGGTGGCAATCAGCCCCAGCATTTT
TRBV29-1	TRBJ1-1	TRBD1	once	CSAQQGSNTEAFF	TGCAGCGCCCAACAGGGGAGCAACACTGAAGCTTTCTTT
TRBV19	TRBJ1-1	TRBD1	-	CASSIGTGTGTEAFF	TGTGCCAGTAGTATAGGGACAGGGACGGGCACTGAAGCTTTCTTT
TRBV7-2	TRBJ2-3	-	-	CASSSSYTDTQYF	TGTGCCAGCAGCTCCTCTTACACAGATACGCAGTATTTT
TRBV4-3	TRBJ2-2	TRBD2	once	CASSQGASGDRTGELFF	TGCGCCAGCAGCCAAGGCGCTAGCGGAGATCGTACCGGGGAGCTGTTTTTT
TRBV5-1	TRBJ2-3	-	-	CASSPDGLSTDTQYF	TGCGCCAGCAGCCCGGATGGACTAAGCACAGATACGCAGTATTTT
TRBV27	TRBJ2-7	TRBD1	many	CASSLLQGAGEQYF	TGTGCCAGCAGTTTATTACAGGGGGCGGGCGAGCAGTACTTC
TRBV5-4	TRBJ2-1	TRBD2	once	CASSPNLLAGGYNEQFF	TGTGCCAGCAGCCCAAATCTTCTCGCGGGGGGCTACAATGAGCAGTTCTTC
TRBV5-1	TRBJ2-3	-	-	CASSFSFGTSTDTQYF	TGCGCCAGCAGCTTTTCCTTCGGTACTAGCACAGATACGCAGTATTTT
TRBV6-1	TRBJ2-7	-	-	CASSDRPGYSYEQYF	TGTGCCAGCAGTGATAGGCCAGGGTACTCCTACGAGCAGTACTTC
TRBV28	TRBJ2-1	-	-	CASSTGTHNEQFF	TGTGCCAGCAGTACCGGGACTCACAATGAGCAGTTCTTC
TRBV9	TRBJ1-4	TRBD1	-	CASSAPGTGLFF	TGTGCCAGCAGCGCACCCGGGACAGGACTGTTTTTT
TRBV2	TRBJ1-2	TRBD1	-	CASRTDREDGYTF	TGTGCCAGCAGGACCGACAGGGAGGATGGCTACACCTTC
TRBV3-1/TRBV3-2	TRBJ2-7	-	-	CASSPLTSSYEQYF	TGTGCCAGCAGCCCCTTGACTAGTTCCTACGAGCAGTACTTC
TRBV27	TRBJ2-2	-	once	CASSPRGGVGTGELFF	TGTGCCAGCAGCCCTAGGGGGGGAGTAGGGACCGGGGAGCTGTTTTTT
TRBV10-3	TRBJ2-1	TRBD2	once	CAIKASGSVYNEQFF	TGTGCCATAAAGGCTAGCGGGAGTGTTTACAATGAGCAGTTCTTC
TRBV27	TRBJ2-3	-	-	CASSFTTTGSTDTQYF	TGTGCCAGCAGTTTTACGACGACAGGTAGCACAGATACGCAGTATTTT
TRBV5-1	TRBJ2-7	TRBD1	-	CASRNQGADYEQYF	TGCGCCAGCAGGAACCAGGGGGCCGACTACGAGCAGTACTTC
TRBV30	TRBJ1-5	TRBD1	-	CAWSTTGGTGGQPQHF	TGTGCCTGGAGTACCACCGGGGGGACAGGGGGCCAGCCCCAGCATTTT
TRBV6-5	TRBJ1-1	-	-	CASLGENTEAFF	TGTGCCAGCCTGGGCGAGAACACTGAAGCTTTCTTT
TRBV7-9	TRBJ2-1	TRBD1	-	CASSASTGIDEQFF	TGTGCCAGCAGCGCCTCGACAGGGATCGATGAGCAGTTCTTC
TRBV5-1	TRBJ2-1	-	once	CASSPSQYNEQFF	TGCGCCAGCAGCCCGAGCCAATACAATGAGCAGTTCTTC
TRBV18	TRBJ1-6	-	-	CASSAVESYNSPLHF	TGTGCCAGCTCCGCGGTGGAGAGTTATAATTCACCCCTCCACTTT
TRBV5-6	TRBJ1-1	-	-	CASSGQRNTEAFF	TGTGCCAGCAGTGGACAAAGGAACACTGAAGCTTTCTTT
TRBV5-1	TRBJ2-3	TRBD2	-	CASSLNSQGGWTDTQYF	TGCGCCAGCAGCTTGAATTCCCAGGGAGGGTGGACAGATACGCAGTATTTT
TRBV24-1	TRBJ2-2	TRBD1	-	CATSPGQGVTGELFF	TGTGCCACCTCACCGGGACAGGGAGTCACCGGGGAGCTGTTTTTT
TRBV9	TRBJ1-2	TRBD1	-	CASSAQGAGYGYTF	TGTGCCAGCAGCGCGCAGGGGGCTGGCTATGGCTACACCTTC
TRBV29-1	TRBJ2-7	TRBD2	-	CSVGTSGSYEQYF	TGCAGCGTTGGGACTAGCGGATCCTACGAGCAGTACTTC
TRBV2	TRBJ2-7	-	-	CASTRWGGNSYEQYF	TGTGCCAGCACCCGGTGGGGCGGCAACTCCTACGAGCAGTACTTC
TRBV5-4	TRBJ1-2	-	-	CATSDVGLGGYTF	TGTGCCACCTCGGATGTCGGTCTAGGCGGCTACACCTTC
TRBV5-1	TRBJ2-2	-	few	CASSNDGVVTGELFF	TGCGCCAGCAGTAACGACGGGGTTGTCACCGGGGAGCTGTTTTTT
TRBV4-1	TRBJ2-6	-	-	CASSQGGVRSGANVLTF	TGCGCCAGCAGCCAAGGAGGAGTGCGCTCTGGGGCCAACGTCCTGACTTTC
TRBV10-2	TRBJ2-3	-	-	CASSVYPGDTQYF	TGCGCCAGCAGTGTTTACCCCGGGGATACGCAGTATTTT
TRBV18	TRBJ2-7	-	-	CASSPTESSYEQYF	TGTGCCAGCTCACCAACGGAGAGCTCCTACGAGCAGTACTTC
TRBV15	TRBJ1-2	-	few	CATSRDRHVYGYTF	TGTGCCACCAGCAGAGATCGACACGTCTATGGCTACACCTTC